This T cell receptor beta chain emerged from a study of blood T cell repertoires in COVID-19. Whole-study context: In each case, the material was cDNA or gDNA derived from T cells, B-cell-depleted T cells, or PBMCs.

Unmatched junction bases numbered 7, after V lost 1 base and J lost 7 bases. The CDR3 has 16 amino acids. From germline, CDR1 is MGHRA and CDR2 YSYEKL. In the authors' methods: Amplified reference gene primers provided the basis for estimating nucleated cell counts. Here immunoSEQ multiplex PCR was the method, and the copy in TCRdb shows in-frame clones only, minus some. D and trimming come from the DNA, and the V and J calls and clone size come from that table. The repertoire holds over 150,000 clones, with roughly 85% as singletons. The Seattle site enrolled patients during active infection and followed them longitudinally.

The TCR sequence derives from a woman aged 55 to 70 with COVID-19, enrolled during active disease. The chain combines TRBV4-1 with TRBJ2-2, with TRBD1 matching over 9 bases. The specimen sequenced was peripheral blood. The CDR3 DNA is TGCGCCAGCAGCCAAGGGGTACAGGGGGCTAACGGGGAGCTGTTTTTT. Its translation is CASSQGVQGANGELFF.